This T cell receptor (beta chain) was captured in a study of cytomegalovirus exposure and HLA in healthy donors. This clone has only a few counts. Germline values: CDR1 LGHNA, CDR2 YNFKEQ. V lost 4 bases to trimming and J lost 5 bases, with 23 bases between them. CDR3 length: 17 residues. This PCR relied on a set of 60 Vbeta primers and 13 Jbeta primers. Clones were sequenced by immunoSEQ multiplex PCR, and TCRdb holds only the in-frame ones, with some missing. This sample carries about 200,000 clones, under 90% of them seen once, and the ten largest clones take 0.098%. The clonotype originates from a boy between 2 and 10 years old in good health and CMV-seronegative. Sequences were obtained from PBMCs. The chain combines TRBV4-2 with TRBJ2-5; D may be TRBD2 (6 bases). In DNA form, the CDR3 reads TGTGCCAGCAGCCCCTCATTGAACCCCCAGGGAGGTGAGACCCAGTACTTC. Amino acids: CASSPSLNPQGGETQYF.